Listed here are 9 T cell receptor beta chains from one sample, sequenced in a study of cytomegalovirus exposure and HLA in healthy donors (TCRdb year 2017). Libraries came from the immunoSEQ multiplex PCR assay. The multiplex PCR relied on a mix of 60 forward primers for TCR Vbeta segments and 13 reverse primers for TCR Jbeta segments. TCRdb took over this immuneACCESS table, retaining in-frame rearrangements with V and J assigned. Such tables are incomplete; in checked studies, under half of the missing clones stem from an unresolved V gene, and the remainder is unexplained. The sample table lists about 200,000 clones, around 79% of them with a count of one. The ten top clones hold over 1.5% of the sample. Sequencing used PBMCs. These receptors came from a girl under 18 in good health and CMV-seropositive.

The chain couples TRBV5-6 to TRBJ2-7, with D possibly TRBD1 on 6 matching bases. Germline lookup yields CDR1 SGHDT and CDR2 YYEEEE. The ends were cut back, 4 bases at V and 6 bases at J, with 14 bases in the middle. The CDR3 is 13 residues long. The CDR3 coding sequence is TGTGCCAGCAGCCTTTTTAACAGGGCCGAGCAGTACTTC. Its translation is CASSLFNRAEQYF.

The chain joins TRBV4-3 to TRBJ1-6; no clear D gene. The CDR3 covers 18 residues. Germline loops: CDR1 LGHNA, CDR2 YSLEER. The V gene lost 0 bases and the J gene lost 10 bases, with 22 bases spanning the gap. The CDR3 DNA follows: TGCGCCAGCAGCCAAGATCATAGGGAGTCCGGAATGTGGTCACCCCTCCACTTT. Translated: CASSQDHRESGMWSPLHF.

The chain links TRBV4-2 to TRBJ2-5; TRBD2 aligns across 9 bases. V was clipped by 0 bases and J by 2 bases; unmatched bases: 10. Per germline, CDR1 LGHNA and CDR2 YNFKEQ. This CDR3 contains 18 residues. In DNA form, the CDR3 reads TGTGCCAGCAGCCAAGATCTAGCGGGGTCCCTCGTTCAAGAGACCCAGTACTTC. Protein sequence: CASSQDLAGSLVQETQYF.

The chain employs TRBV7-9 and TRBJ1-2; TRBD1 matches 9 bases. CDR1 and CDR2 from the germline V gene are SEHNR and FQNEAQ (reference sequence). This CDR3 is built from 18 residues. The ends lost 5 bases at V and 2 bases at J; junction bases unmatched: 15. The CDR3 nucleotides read TGTGCCAGCAGCCCACTCCCGGGACAGGGATTGGGAAACTATGGCTACACCTTC. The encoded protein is CASSPLPGQGLGNYGYTF.

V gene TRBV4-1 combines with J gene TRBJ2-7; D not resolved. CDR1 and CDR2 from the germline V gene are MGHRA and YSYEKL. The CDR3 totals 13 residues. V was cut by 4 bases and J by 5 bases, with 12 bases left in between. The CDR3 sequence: CASSRKSEDEQYF. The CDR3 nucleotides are TGCGCCAGCAGCCGAAAATCAGAGGACGAGCAGTACTTC.

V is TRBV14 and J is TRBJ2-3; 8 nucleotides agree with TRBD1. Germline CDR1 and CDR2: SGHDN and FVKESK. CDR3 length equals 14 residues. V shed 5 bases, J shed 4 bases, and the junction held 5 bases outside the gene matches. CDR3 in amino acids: CASSSGTGPDTQYF. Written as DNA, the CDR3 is TGTGCCAGCAGCTCCGGGACAGGTCCAGATACGCAGTATTTT.

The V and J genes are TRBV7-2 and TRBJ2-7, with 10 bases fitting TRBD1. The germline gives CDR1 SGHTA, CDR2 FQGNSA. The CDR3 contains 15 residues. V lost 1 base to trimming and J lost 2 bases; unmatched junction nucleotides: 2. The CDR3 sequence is CASSLGQGAPYEQYF. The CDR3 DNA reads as TGTGCCAGCAGCTTAGGACAGGGGGCACCCTACGAGCAGTACTTC. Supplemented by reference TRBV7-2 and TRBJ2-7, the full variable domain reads GAGVSQSPSNKVTEKGKDVELRCDPISGHTALYWYRQSLGQGLEFLIYFQGNSAPDKSGLPSDRFSAERTGGSVSTLTIQRTQQEDSAVYLCASSLGQGAPYEQYFGPGTRLTVT.

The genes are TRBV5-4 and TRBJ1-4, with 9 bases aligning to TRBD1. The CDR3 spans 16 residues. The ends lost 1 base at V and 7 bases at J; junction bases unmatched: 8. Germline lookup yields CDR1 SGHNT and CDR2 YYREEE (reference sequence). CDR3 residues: CASSLQLGTGTEKLFF. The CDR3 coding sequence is TGTGCCAGCAGCTTGCAATTAGGGACAGGGACTGAAAAACTGTTTTTT.

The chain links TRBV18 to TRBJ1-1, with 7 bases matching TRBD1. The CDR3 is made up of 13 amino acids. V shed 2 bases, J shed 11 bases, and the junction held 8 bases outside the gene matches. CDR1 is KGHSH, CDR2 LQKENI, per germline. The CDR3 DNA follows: TGTGCCAGCTCACCAGAGACAGGGCCTAGGGCTTTCTTT. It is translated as CASSPETGPRAFF.